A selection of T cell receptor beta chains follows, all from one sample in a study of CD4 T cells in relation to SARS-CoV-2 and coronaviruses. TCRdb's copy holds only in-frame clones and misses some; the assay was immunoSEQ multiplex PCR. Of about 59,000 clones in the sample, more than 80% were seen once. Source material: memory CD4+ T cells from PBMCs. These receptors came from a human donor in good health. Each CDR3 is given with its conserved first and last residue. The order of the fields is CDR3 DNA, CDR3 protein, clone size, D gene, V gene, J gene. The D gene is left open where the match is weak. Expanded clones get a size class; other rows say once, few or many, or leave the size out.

cdr3_nt: TGTGCCAGCAGCACCGGTCTAAATGAAAAACTGTTTTTT
cdr3_aa: CASSTGLNEKLFF
clone_size: NA
d_call: NA
v_call: TRBV5-5
j_call: TRBJ1-4

cdr3_nt: TGTGCCAGCAGCTTTTTACCAGGGGGGACAGATACGCAGTATTTT
cdr3_aa: CASSFLPGGTDTQYF
clone_size: NA
d_call: NA
v_call: TRBV11-2
j_call: TRBJ2-3

cdr3_nt: TGTGCCAGCAGCACTGCGCGGAGCTCCTACAATGAGCAGTTCTTC
cdr3_aa: CASSTARSSYNEQFF
clone_size: NA
d_call: NA
v_call: TRBV21-1
j_call: TRBJ2-1

cdr3_nt: TGCGCCAGCAGTGACTCCGGGACCCTCGGGGATACGCAGTATTTT
cdr3_aa: CASSDSGTLGDTQYF
clone_size: NA
d_call: NA
v_call: TRBV10-1
j_call: TRBJ2-3

cdr3_nt: TGTGCTAGTGGCCGGACTAGCGGGAACACAGATACGCAGTATTTT
cdr3_aa: CASGRTSGNTDTQYF
clone_size: NA
d_call: TRBD2
v_call: TRBV12-5
j_call: TRBJ2-3

cdr3_nt: TGTGCCAGCAGTTACTCGAAGGGGATTTCCTACGAGCAGTACTTC
cdr3_aa: CASSYSKGISYEQYF
clone_size: NA
d_call: NA
v_call: TRBV6-5
j_call: TRBJ2-7

cdr3_nt: TGTGCCAGCAGTGAGGGCAGGCGGAATGAGCAGTTCTTC
cdr3_aa: CASSEGRRNEQFF
clone_size: NA
d_call: NA
v_call: TRBV2
j_call: TRBJ2-1

cdr3_nt: TGTGCCAGCAGCTTTATTCTAGCGGGAGTTCATCGGACAGATACGCAGTATTTT
cdr3_aa: CASSFILAGVHRTDTQYF
clone_size: few
d_call: TRBD2
v_call: TRBV7-9
j_call: TRBJ2-3

cdr3_nt: TGTGCCTGGAGTGTGAGGGTTGGCGCTTTCTTT
cdr3_aa: CAWSVRVGAFF
clone_size: NA
d_call: NA
v_call: TRBV30
j_call: TRBJ1-1

cdr3_nt: TGTGCCAGCAGCCAAGACAGGGGGAACACCGGGGAGCTGTTTTTT
cdr3_aa: CASSQDRGNTGELFF
clone_size: NA
d_call: NA
v_call: TRBV14
j_call: TRBJ2-2

cdr3_nt: TGTGCCATCAGTGAGCAGACCTACGAGCAGTACTTC
cdr3_aa: CAISEQTYEQYF
clone_size: NA
d_call: NA
v_call: TRBV10-3
j_call: TRBJ2-7

cdr3_nt: TGTGCCACCTCCGGGGGTAGGGTTGTAGTGGTGCAGCCCCAGCATTTT
cdr3_aa: CATSGGRVVVVQPQHF
clone_size: NA
d_call: NA
v_call: TRBV28
j_call: TRBJ1-5

cdr3_nt: TGTGCCAGTAGTCCGGGGACAGTGCCCGGGGAGCTGTTTTTT
cdr3_aa: CASSPGTVPGELFF
clone_size: NA
d_call: TRBD1
v_call: TRBV19
j_call: TRBJ2-2

cdr3_nt: TGCGCCAGCAGCCCGACTGCCGGGACATCTTCCAATCAGCCCCAGCATTTT
cdr3_aa: CASSPTAGTSSNQPQHF
clone_size: NA
d_call: NA
v_call: TRBV5-1
j_call: TRBJ1-5

cdr3_nt: TGTGCCAGCTCACCATCGAGTCGGACAGACCCAACTAATGAAAAACTGTTTTTT
cdr3_aa: CASSPSSRTDPTNEKLFF
clone_size: NA
d_call: NA
v_call: TRBV18
j_call: TRBJ1-4

cdr3_nt: TGTGCCAGCAGTTTAAAGACCCCGGGGGCTGAAAAACTGTTTTTT
cdr3_aa: CASSLKTPGAEKLFF
clone_size: once
d_call: NA
v_call: TRBV28
j_call: TRBJ1-4

cdr3_nt: TGTGCCAGCAGCGTAGCGAATCCCGGGGGTTCCGGAAACACCATATATTTT
cdr3_aa: CASSVANPGGSGNTIYF
clone_size: NA
d_call: NA
v_call: TRBV9
j_call: TRBJ1-3

cdr3_nt: TGTGCCAGCAGTCCGGGACAGCCTACCACTGAAGCTTTCTTT
cdr3_aa: CASSPGQPTTEAFF
clone_size: NA
d_call: TRBD1
v_call: TRBV28
j_call: TRBJ1-1

cdr3_nt: TGTGCCAGCAGCCAAGAAGGAGCCCCAAACAATGAGCAGTTCTTC
cdr3_aa: CASSQEGAPNNEQFF
clone_size: NA
d_call: NA
v_call: TRBV3-1/TRBV3-2
j_call: TRBJ2-1

cdr3_nt: TGCGCCAGCAGCTTAGAGCTGGGGATTCAGTACTTC
cdr3_aa: CASSLELGIQYF
clone_size: NA
d_call: NA
v_call: TRBV5-1
j_call: TRBJ2-4

cdr3_nt: TGTGCCAGTAGTGAGAGACAGGGCATTAGCAATCAGCCCCAGCATTTT
cdr3_aa: CASSERQGISNQPQHF
clone_size: NA
d_call: TRBD1
v_call: TRBV19
j_call: TRBJ1-5

cdr3_nt: TGTGCCAGCAGCCAAGACGGGACAGGGGTCGCGGAGACCCAGTACTTC
cdr3_aa: CASSQDGTGVAETQYF
clone_size: once
d_call: TRBD1
v_call: TRBV4-2
j_call: TRBJ2-5

cdr3_nt: TGCGCCAGCAGCTTGGAGGGTCCTAGCGGGAGGGGTGGTTCCAATGAGCAGTTCTTC
cdr3_aa: CASSLEGPSGRGGSNEQFF
clone_size: NA
d_call: TRBD2
v_call: TRBV5-1
j_call: TRBJ2-1

cdr3_nt: TGTGCCAGCAGCGCGATCAGGGGCCCCCGCGGCTCTGGGGCCAACGTCCTGACTTTC
cdr3_aa: CASSAIRGPRGSGANVLTF
clone_size: NA
d_call: NA
v_call: TRBV5-6
j_call: TRBJ2-6